The 22 T cell receptor beta chains presented below share a single source sample, sequenced in a study of blood T cell repertoires in COVID-19. The repertoire was sequenced with immunoSEQ multiplex PCR; TCRdb's copy has only in-frame clones and lacks some. The sample records about 55,000 clones, 85% being singletons. The sequencing input was peripheral blood. The receptor source for this set is a human donor in a cohort sampled during active COVID-19.

The V and J genes are TRBV27 and TRBJ2-7, with a possible D match to TRBD1 (6 bases). This CDR3 has 14 amino acids. V was pared by 5 bases and J by 4 bases, with 15 bases between. Germline V gene sequence: CDR1 MNHEY, CDR2 SMNVEV (reference sequence). Here the CDR3 reads CASSRMDSVYEQYF. CDR3 nucleotides: TGTGCCAGCAGTCGTATGGACAGCGTATACGAGCAGTACTTC.

The chain couples TRBV18 to TRBJ2-5; 7 nucleotides align to TRBD2. The trim removed 2 bases at V and 5 bases at J, leaving 11 bases unmatched. Germline CDR1 and CDR2: KGHSH and LQKENI. There are 16 residues in the CDR3. The CDR3 DNA reads as TGTGCCAGCTCACCAGCGAGCGCGGGAGTCGGGGAGACCCAGTACTTC. Amino acid sequence: CASSPASAGVGETQYF.

The chain has TRBV10-1 and TRBJ2-7, with 7 bases fitting TRBD2. V trimming: 9 bases; J trimming: 6 bases; junction bases outside the gene matches: 17. The CDR3 totals 15 residues. Germline assignment: CDR1 WNHNN and CDR2 SYGVQD (reference sequence). This CDR3 reads CASSPDAGVSGEQYF. Here the CDR3 DNA reads TGCGCCAGTTCCCCAGACGCGGGAGTTTCCGGCGAGCAGTACTTC.

This chain links TRBV20-1 with TRBJ2-3, with TRBD2 identical over 9 bases. CDR3 length: 15 amino acids. The germline CDR1 and CDR2 sequences are DFQATT and SNEGSKA (reference sequence). With V trimmed by 3 bases and J by 2 bases, 6 bases remained unmatched. Here the CDR3 reads CSASRLAGYTDTQYF. The CDR3 DNA sequence: TGCAGTGCTAGTCGTCTAGCGGGGTACACAGATACGCAGTATTTT.

V and J are TRBV4-1 and TRBJ1-1; 7 bases align to TRBD1. The CDR3 runs 15 residues. The trim removed 4 bases at V and 6 bases at J, leaving 11 bases unmatched. Germline V gene data show CDR1 as MGHRA and CDR2 as YSYEKL. The CDR3 DNA follows: TGCGCCAGCAGCCCGTTATCCACAGGGGCCCCTGAAGCTTTCTTT. This encodes CASSPLSTGAPEAFF.

The rearrangement uses TRBV5-1 and TRBJ2-5; the D gene is possibly TRBD1 (5 bases). This CDR3 has 14 amino acids. Between the trimmed V and J ends, which lost 4 bases and 5 bases, there was a span of 15 bases. CDR1 is SGHRS and CDR2 is YFSETQ in the germline V gene. The CDR3 region has the DNA TGCGCCAGCAGCCCGAAACAGGTGTGGGAGACCCAGTACTTC. It yields the protein CASSPKQVWETQYF.

This chain joins TRBV2 and TRBJ2-7; 10 bases line up with TRBD2. CDR1 and CDR2 (germline): SNHLY, FYNNEI. This CDR3 is built from 15 residues. V dropped 5 bases and J dropped 3; count of bases not matched to a gene: 7. In DNA, the CDR3 is TGTGCCAGCAGTCCGCTAGCGGGGGTTGGCTACGAGCAGTACTTC. Amino acids: CASSPLAGVGYEQYF.

The chain employs TRBV18 and TRBJ2-2; 9 bases are a match to TRBD1. Germline V gene lookup returns CDR1 KGHSH and CDR2 LQKENI. The CDR3 totals 15 residues. The V segment lost 1 base and the J segment 7 bases; nucleotides outside the gene matches: 4. The CDR3 protein is CASSPLQGAGGELFF. DNA of the CDR3: TGTGCCAGCTCACCACTACAGGGGGCTGGCGGGGAGCTGTTTTTT. The complete variable domain, with remaining parts taken from reference TRBV18 and TRBJ2-2, reads NAGVMQNPRHLVRRRGQEARLRCSPMKGHSHVYWYRQLPEEGLKFMVYLQKENIIDESGMPKERFSAEFPKEGPSILRIQQVVRGDSAAYFCASSPLQGAGGELFFGEGSRLTVL.

The CDR3 is CASSPQGARDYGYTF. As DNA, the CDR3 is TGTGCCAGCTCACCACAGGGGGCCAGGGACTATGGCTACACCTTC. This chain joins TRBV18 and TRBJ1-2; the match to TRBD1 covers 7 bases. Germline V gene lookup returns CDR1 KGHSH and CDR2 LQKENI. The CDR3 loop spans 15 amino acids. V was clipped by 1 base and J by 3 bases; unmatched bases: 5.

The chain has TRBV3-1 (or the pseudogene TRBV3-2) and TRBJ2-7; 7 bases line up with TRBD2. Trimming cost V 0 bases and J 1 base; bases outside gene matches: 3. The CDR3 loop spans 15 amino acids. CDR1 LGHDT and CDR2 YNNKEL come from the germline V gene (reference sequence). CDR3 in DNA: TGTGCCAGCAGCCAAGAGCCACTAGCGTCCTACGAGCAGTACTTC. It is translated as CASSQEPLASYEQYF.

V usage is TRBV3-1 (or the pseudogene TRBV3-2) and J usage is TRBJ2-7, with 8 positions matching TRBD2. The germline CDR1 and CDR2 sequences are LGHDT and YNNKEL (reference sequence). The CDR3 covers 16 residues. V was clipped by 1 base and J by 4 bases; unmatched bases: 9. The CDR3 bases are TGTGCCAGCAGCCAAGGCTGGTCGGGAGGGCCGTACGAGCAGTACTTC. Protein sequence: CASSQGWSGGPYEQYF.

The chain uses TRBV19 and TRBJ2-1; 8 bases line up with TRBD2. Losses at the gene ends were 3 bases for V and 7 bases for J; bases not matched to a gene: 8. This CDR3 has 15 residues. Germline V lookup: CDR1 LNHDA, CDR2 SQIVND (reference sequence). The CDR3 nucleotides are TGTGCCAGTAGTATGGTAGCGGGATCTACAAATGAGCAGTTCTTC. Encoded protein: CASSMVAGSTNEQFF.

A few counts support this clone. The chain recombines TRBV3-1 (or the pseudogene TRBV3-2) with TRBJ2-5; 7 positions match TRBD2. The germline CDR1 and CDR2 sequences are LGHDT and YNNKEL (reference sequence). The CDR3 sequence is 16 residues long. Germline trimming cut 0 bases from V and 4 bases from J; bases unmatched to any gene: 8. The CDR3 DNA is TGTGCCAGCAGCCAAGATAGGTCCCCGGGGGGAGAGACCCAGTACTTC. This encodes CASSQDRSPGGETQYF.

This chain links TRBV5-1 with TRBJ2-3, with TRBD2 identical over 7 bases. The CDR3 is 14 residues long. Per germline, CDR1 SGHRS and CDR2 YFSETQ. V trimming: 1 base; J trimming: 5 bases; junction bases outside the gene matches: 4. The DNA of the CDR3 is TGCGCCAGCAGCTTGACTGCGGGAGAAGATACGCAGTATTTT. Translation gives CASSLTAGEDTQYF.

V gene TRBV15 combines with J gene TRBJ1-2; 10 bases align to TRBD1. This CDR3 contains 16 residues. Germline CDR1 and CDR2: LNHNV and YYDKDF (reference sequence). Trimming at V came to 0 bases and at J to 7 bases, leaving 8 bases not matched to a gene. The CDR3 DNA sequence: TGTGCCACCAGCAGAGATCCGGGACAGGGGAGGTTTGGCTACACCTTC. This sequence encodes CATSRDPGQGRFGYTF.

The rearrangement links TRBV27 to TRBJ2-1; 10 bases are shared with TRBD2. With 6 bases clipped from V and 4 bases from J, the junction kept 9 bases outside the gene matches. The germline CDR1 and CDR2 sequences are MNHEY and SMNVEV (reference sequence). This CDR3 region has 16 residues. The CDR3, as DNA: TGTGCCAGCAGGAAAGGACTAGCGGACCTATACAATGAGCAGTTCTTC. It yields the protein CASRKGLADLYNEQFF.

The chain combines TRBV5-6 with TRBJ2-1; weak D call: TRBD2 (6 bases). Germline loops: CDR1 SGHDT, CDR2 YYEEEE. The CDR3 is 15 residues long. V lost 0 bases to trimming and J lost 4 bases, with 11 bases between them. Written as DNA, the CDR3 is TGTGCCAGCAGCTTGGGGACGGGAGCATACAATGAGCAGTTCTTC. It yields the protein CASSLGTGAYNEQFF.

The rearrangement links TRBV28 to TRBJ2-1; TRBD2 might be the D (6 bases). The CDR3 runs 15 residues. Germline V gene lookup returns CDR1 MDHEN and CDR2 SYDVKM. The V end was cut by 6 bases, the J end by 5 bases, with 17 bases between. The CDR3 loop reads CASSPRRGGNNEQFF. The DNA for the CDR3 is TGTGCCAGCAGCCCACGGAGGGGCGGAAACAATGAGCAGTTCTTC.

The chain uses TRBV2 and TRBJ2-1, with 8 bases matching TRBD2. Losses at the gene ends were 2 bases for V and 7 bases for J; bases not matched to a gene: 4. The CDR3 runs 14 residues. Germline V gene sequence: CDR1 SNHLY, CDR2 FYNNEI. The chain's CDR3 is CASSELAGSNEQFF. CDR3 sequence (DNA): TGTGCCAGCAGTGAACTAGCGGGTTCGAATGAGCAGTTCTTC.

The V and J genes are TRBV20-1 and TRBJ2-3; 8 positions agree with TRBD2. The CDR3 runs 11 residues. The J segment lost 7 bases and the V segment lost 4 bases, leaving 1 base of the junction unmatched. Germline CDR1 and CDR2: DFQATT and SNEGSKA (reference sequence). Here the CDR3 DNA reads TGCAGTGCTACGGGGGGGAATACGCAGTATTTT. Translation: CSATGGNTQYF.

The J gene is TRBJ2-3, the V gene TRBV30, with D possibly being TRBD2 (5 bases). V lost 6 bases, J lost 10 bases, and 14 bases lay in between. CDR1 is GTSNPN and CDR2 is SVGIG in the germline V gene (reference sequence). The CDR3 consists of 11 residues. CDR3 in amino acids: CACWSGRAQYF. The CDR3 coding sequence is TGTGCCTGCTGGAGCGGTCGTGCGCAGTATTTT.

This chain links TRBV7-8 with TRBJ2-7; 9 bases are a match to TRBD2. V trimming: 2 bases; J trimming: 5 bases; junction bases outside the gene matches: 7. The V gene's germline CDR1 is SGHVS and CDR2 FQNEAQ. This CDR3 spans 15 amino acids. The CDR3 DNA reads as TGTGCCAGCAGCTTATACGGCGGGAGGGCCGACGAGCAGTACTTC. Translated: CASSLYGGRADEQYF.